Each of the 3 T cell receptor beta chains below was sequenced from the same sample in a study of cytomegalovirus exposure and HLA in healthy donors listed by TCRdb under 2017. The method was the immunoSEQ multiplex PCR assay. For the multiplex PCR, a mixture combining 60 forward primers for TCR Vbeta segments and 13 reverse primers for TCR Jbeta segments was used. TCRdb retrieved this table from immuneACCESS and kept in-frame rearrangements only. Not all clones are present; in checked studies, unresolved V genes account for under half, and no reason is known for the remainder. Recorded for this sample are 90,000 to 120,000 clones; over 65% of them occurred a single time. The ten top clones hold roughly 15% of the sample. The sample was PBMCs. Receptors originate from a middle-aged woman in good health and CMV-seropositive.

The rearrangement links TRBV6-5 to TRBJ1-5; no clear D. The V end was cut by 0 bases, the J end by 5 bases, with 11 bases between. Germline assignment: CDR1 MNHEY and CDR2 SVGAGI. CDR3 length: 15 amino acids. The CDR3 DNA reads TGTGCCAGCAGTTACTCGGCATCAACCGATCAGCCCCAGCATTTT. Residues: CASSYSASTDQPQHF.

The chain uses TRBV9 and TRBJ1-1, with 10 bases that match TRBD1. Per germline, CDR1 SGDLS and CDR2 YYNGEE. The V segment lost 0 bases and the J segment 4 bases; nucleotides outside the gene matches: 0. The CDR3 has 14 residues. Here the CDR3 reads CASSVGTGGTEAFF. In DNA, the CDR3 is TGTGCCAGCAGCGTAGGGACAGGGGGCACTGAAGCTTTCTTT.

V is TRBV5-1 and J is TRBJ2-3, with D tentatively TRBD2 (6 bases). Trimming removed 0 bases from V and 2 bases from J, with 16 bases in between. Germline V gene sequence: CDR1 SGHRS, CDR2 YFSETQ. This CDR3 is built from 17 residues. The CDR3 nucleotides are TGCGCCAGCAGCTTGGCCAGGCGGGACGGCACCACAGATACGCAGTATTTT. Encoded protein: CASSLARRDGTTDTQYF.